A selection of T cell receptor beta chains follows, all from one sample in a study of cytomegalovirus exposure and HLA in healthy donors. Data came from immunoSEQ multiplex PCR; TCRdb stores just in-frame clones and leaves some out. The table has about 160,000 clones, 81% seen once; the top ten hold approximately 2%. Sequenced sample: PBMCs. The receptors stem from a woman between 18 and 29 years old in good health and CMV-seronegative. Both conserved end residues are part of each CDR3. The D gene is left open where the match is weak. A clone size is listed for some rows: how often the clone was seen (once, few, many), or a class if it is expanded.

cdr3_nt: TGTGCCAGCAGCTTGGCTAGCGGGAGGTGGAGAGATACGCAGTATTTT; cdr3_aa: CASSLASGRWRDTQYF; j_call: TRBJ2-3; v_call: TRBV5-8; clone_size: -; d_call: TRBD2
cdr3_nt: TGTGCTAGCAGCTCCGGGACAGGGTCGCGAGAGACCCAGTACTTC; cdr3_aa: CASSSGTGSRETQYF; j_call: TRBJ2-5; v_call: TRBV7-7; clone_size: once; d_call: TRBD1
cdr3_nt: TGTGCCAGCAGCTTACAGGGAAGGAGAACTGAAGCTTTCTTT; cdr3_aa: CASSLQGRRTEAFF; j_call: TRBJ1-1; v_call: TRBV28; clone_size: -; d_call: -
cdr3_nt: TGTGCCAGCAGCTTAGGTGTCTCCGGGTTGCAGTACCCAAACGTCCTGACTTTC; cdr3_aa: CASSLGVSGLQYPNVLTF; j_call: TRBJ2-6; v_call: TRBV11-2; clone_size: -; d_call: -
cdr3_nt: TGCGCCAGCAGCAAGGACACAAGCAATCAGCCCCAGCATTTT; cdr3_aa: CASSKDTSNQPQHF; j_call: TRBJ1-5; v_call: TRBV5-1; clone_size: -; d_call: -
cdr3_nt: TGCAGCGTTCGGTACCAAGAGACCCAGTACTTC; cdr3_aa: CSVRYQETQYF; j_call: TRBJ2-5; v_call: TRBV29-1; clone_size: -; d_call: -
cdr3_nt: TGCGCCAGCAGTTCCGGACATTATGGCTACACCTTC; cdr3_aa: CASSSGHYGYTF; j_call: TRBJ1-2; v_call: TRBV5-1; clone_size: -; d_call: -
cdr3_nt: TGTGCCAGTGGGGGGGGAAGCAATCAGCCCCAGCATTTT; cdr3_aa: CASGGGSNQPQHF; j_call: TRBJ1-5; v_call: TRBV19; clone_size: few; d_call: -
cdr3_nt: TGTGCCAGTAGCCCCACCGCCTTTTGGACAGGGTCCGTGTTGATTTTCTACGAGCAGTACTTC; cdr3_aa: CASSPTAFWTGSVLIFYEQYF; j_call: TRBJ2-7; v_call: TRBV19; clone_size: -; d_call: TRBD1
cdr3_nt: TGTGCCAGCAGTTTGGCCCTTAATACGCAGTATTTT; cdr3_aa: CASSLALNTQYF; j_call: TRBJ2-3; v_call: TRBV28; clone_size: -; d_call: -
cdr3_nt: TGTGCCAGTATTGGCGGGGTCTACAATGAGCAGTTCTTC; cdr3_aa: CASIGGVYNEQFF; j_call: TRBJ2-1; v_call: TRBV19; clone_size: -; d_call: -
cdr3_nt: TGTGCCACCAGCAGCGACATGATTTTGGGCACTGAAGCTTTCTTT; cdr3_aa: CATSSDMILGTEAFF; j_call: TRBJ1-1; v_call: TRBV15; clone_size: -; d_call: -
cdr3_nt: TGTGCCAGTAGTCCGCCCGGGACAGGGATGAACGAGCAGTACTTC; cdr3_aa: CASSPPGTGMNEQYF; j_call: TRBJ2-7; v_call: TRBV19; clone_size: -; d_call: TRBD1
cdr3_nt: TGTGCCAGCAGTGAAGGGGGGGTGAACTCAGTCAGCAATCAGCCCCAGCATTTT; cdr3_aa: CASSEGGVNSVSNQPQHF; j_call: TRBJ1-5; v_call: TRBV2; clone_size: once; d_call: -
cdr3_nt: TGTGCCAGCAGCTTGCAGGGGCAGGGCGGGGAAAAACTGTTTTTT; cdr3_aa: CASSLQGQGGEKLFF; j_call: TRBJ1-4; v_call: TRBV5-4; clone_size: few; d_call: -
cdr3_nt: TGTGCCAGCAGCTTAGACGGCACCGGGGAGCTGTTTTTT; cdr3_aa: CASSLDGTGELFF; j_call: TRBJ2-2; v_call: TRBV7-2; clone_size: -; d_call: -
cdr3_nt: TGTGCCAGCAGCTTGGACGGGGGGAACACCATATATTTT; cdr3_aa: CASSLDGGNTIYF; j_call: TRBJ1-3; v_call: TRBV5-6; clone_size: -; d_call: -
cdr3_nt: TGTGCCAGCTCACCTGGAGAGAGTGAAGCTTTCTTT; cdr3_aa: CASSPGESEAFF; j_call: TRBJ1-1; v_call: TRBV18; clone_size: -; d_call: -
cdr3_nt: TGTGCCAGCAGTTTGGAGGGGGCGAGGGAGCTGTTTTTT; cdr3_aa: CASSLEGARELFF; j_call: TRBJ2-2; v_call: TRBV28; clone_size: -; d_call: -
cdr3_nt: TGTGCCAGCAGCCTACGAAGACAGGGTGTAGGGGACAATCAGCCCCAGCATTTT; cdr3_aa: CASSLRRQGVGDNQPQHF; j_call: TRBJ1-5; v_call: TRBV7-6; clone_size: -; d_call: TRBD1
cdr3_nt: TGTGCCAGCAGCTTGAACAGGGCCTATGGCTACACCTTC; cdr3_aa: CASSLNRAYGYTF; j_call: TRBJ1-2; v_call: TRBV5-4; clone_size: -; d_call: -
cdr3_nt: TGTGCCAGCAGCGTAGAGGAGGAGGCCCAAGAGACCCAGTACTTC; cdr3_aa: CASSVEEEAQETQYF; j_call: TRBJ2-5; v_call: TRBV9; clone_size: once; d_call: -